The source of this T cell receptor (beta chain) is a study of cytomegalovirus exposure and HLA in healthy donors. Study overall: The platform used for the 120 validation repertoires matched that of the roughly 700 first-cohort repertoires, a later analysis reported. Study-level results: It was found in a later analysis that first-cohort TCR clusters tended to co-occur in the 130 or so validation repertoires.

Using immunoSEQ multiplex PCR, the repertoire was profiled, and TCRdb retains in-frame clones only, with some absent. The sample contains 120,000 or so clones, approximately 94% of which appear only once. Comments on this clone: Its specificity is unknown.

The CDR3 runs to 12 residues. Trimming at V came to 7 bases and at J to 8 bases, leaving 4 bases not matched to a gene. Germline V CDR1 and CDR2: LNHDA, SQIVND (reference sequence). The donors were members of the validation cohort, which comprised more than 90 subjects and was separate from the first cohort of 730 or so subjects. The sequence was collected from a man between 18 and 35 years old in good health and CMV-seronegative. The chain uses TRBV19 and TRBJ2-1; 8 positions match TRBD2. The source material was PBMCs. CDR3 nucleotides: TGTGCCAGTACGGGGGGGGTGGATGAGCAGTTCTTC. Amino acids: CASTGGVDEQFF.